This T cell receptor beta chain was identified during a study of T cells in localized non-small cell lung cancer. The length of the CDR3 is 14 residues. Trimming cost V 6 bases and J 2 bases, with 11 bases left between them. The germline V gene encodes CDR1 ENHRY and CDR2 SYGVKD. Generated by immunoSEQ multiplex PCR, the TCRdb table keeps only in-frame clones and is missing some. This sample yields some 17,000 clones, of which 90% are seen a single time; roughly 1.2% belongs to the top ten. Concerning this clone itself: As yet, its antigen is unknown.

Study results and limitations: Heterogeneity remains possible because sequencing was limited to only one tumor region. Median detection of top 100 tumor clones in adjacent lung was around 59 clones. Uninvolved neighboring lung showed the greatest T cell clonality, exceeding tumor.

This rearrangement joins TRBV10-3 to TRBJ1-3; D is undetermined. Sequenced material: peripheral blood mononuclear cells, taken before any cancer treatment. The TCR was taken from a woman between 35 and 70 years old with stage III lung adenocarcinoma. The CDR3 DNA follows: TGTGCCATCAGCCTTTCGGGAACTGGAAACACCATATATTTT. It is translated as CAISLSGTGNTIYF.